This T cell receptor beta chain was observed in a study of response to subunit inactivated influenza vaccine. As to this clonotype: Its specificity is unknown.

With 4 bases removed from V and 4 bases from J, the gap between germline ends came to 19 bases. Germline assignment: CDR1 LGHDT and CDR2 YNNKEL (reference sequence). The CDR3 has 16 amino acids. General study results and limits: Authors suggested each seasonal flu vaccination may recruit only limited numbers of new T cells.

Via MiXCR, TCRdb re-called the RT-PCR reads, giving one row per CDR3 protein. The data contain 600,000 to 850,000 distinct CDR3 sequences, less than 15% of them singletons. This TCR was sampled from a man aged 45-65 years who received an inactivated influenza vaccine. The sample consisted of PBMCs from blood, taken 14 to 15 days before vaccination. V is TRBV3-1 and J is TRBJ2-5; maybe TRBD2 (5 bases). CDR3 region: CASSRTAGEGRETQYF. CDR3 nucleotides: TGTGCCAGCAGCCGGACTGCCGGGGAAGGTAGAGAGACCCAGTACTTC.